This T cell receptor (beta chain) was recorded in a study of T-cell reconstitution after alpha-beta-depleted transplantation in children. In this sample, this clonotype turned up many times. The length of the CDR3 is 19 residues. V lost 1 base and J lost 8; bases outside the gene matches: 20. Looked up from germline, CDR1 is LGHNA and CDR2 is YSLEER. Molecular barcoding with unique molecular identifiers was used for the TCRbeta library. TCRdb reanalysed the PCR reads using MiXCR and keeps one entry per CDR3 protein. The sample has about 360,000 distinct CDR3 sequences; about 14% are singletons. Sequenced here: PBMCs, sampled from the stem cell graft. This TCR was recovered from a human donor who donated a stem cell graft to a child with Fanconi anemia. V and J are TRBV4-3 and TRBJ2-1; TRBD1 matches 7 bases. CDR3 bases: TGCGCCAGCAGCCAAGGAAATAGACAGGGTTCCCGAGATTGGGATGAGCAGTTCTTC. Protein sequence: CASSQGNRQGSRDWDEQFF.